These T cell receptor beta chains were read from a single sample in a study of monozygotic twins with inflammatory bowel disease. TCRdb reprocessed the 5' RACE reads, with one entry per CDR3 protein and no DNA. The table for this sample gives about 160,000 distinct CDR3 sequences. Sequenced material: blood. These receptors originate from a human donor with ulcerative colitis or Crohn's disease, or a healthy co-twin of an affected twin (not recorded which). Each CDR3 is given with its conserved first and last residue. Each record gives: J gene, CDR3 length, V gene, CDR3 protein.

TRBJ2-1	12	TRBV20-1	CSALAETYEQFF
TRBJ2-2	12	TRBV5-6	CASSPGAGELFF
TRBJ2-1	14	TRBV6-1	CASSGDRGVNEQFF
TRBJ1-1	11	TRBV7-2	CASRAASEAFF
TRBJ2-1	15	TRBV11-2	CASSFGLAGLGEQFF
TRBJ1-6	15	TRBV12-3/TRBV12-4	CASSLPTGTRSPLHF
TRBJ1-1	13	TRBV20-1	CSARDPRYTEAFF
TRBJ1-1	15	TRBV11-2	CASSLQLGENTEAFF
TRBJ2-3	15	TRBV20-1	CSATSTSGLTDTQYF
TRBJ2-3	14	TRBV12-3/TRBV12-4	CASKAPPSTDTQYF
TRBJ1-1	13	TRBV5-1	CASSPGGEAEAFF
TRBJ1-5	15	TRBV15	CATSRRTGTNQPQHF
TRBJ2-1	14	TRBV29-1	CSAGGTSGRNEQFF
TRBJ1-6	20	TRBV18	CASSPAGDSHLSSYNSPLHF
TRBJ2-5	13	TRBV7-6	CASSSPDGETQYF
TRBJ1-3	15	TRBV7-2	CASSFQAASGNTIYF
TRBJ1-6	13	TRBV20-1	CSAPGQGNSPLHF
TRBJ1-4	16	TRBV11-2	CASSFHYRDLRGKLFF
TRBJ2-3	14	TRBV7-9	CASSYSDRADTQYF
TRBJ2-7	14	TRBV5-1	CASSPGVLAYEQYF
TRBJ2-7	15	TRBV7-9	CASSLGSGSYYEQYF
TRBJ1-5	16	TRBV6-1	CASSPGGNIGNQPQHF
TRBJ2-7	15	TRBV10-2	CASSGGGTVSYEQYF
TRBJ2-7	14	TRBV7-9	CASSSGTEVVEQYF
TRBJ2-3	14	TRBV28	CASSIRRAGDTQYF
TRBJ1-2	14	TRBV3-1	CASSPRRSGYGYTF
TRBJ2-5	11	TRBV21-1	CASMGKETQYF
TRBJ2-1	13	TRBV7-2	CASSTPIYNEQFF
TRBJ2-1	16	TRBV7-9	CASSPRAGDSYNEQFF
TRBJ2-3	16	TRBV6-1	CASSVRDLSIMDTQYF
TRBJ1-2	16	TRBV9	CASSVAPGQGTYGYTF
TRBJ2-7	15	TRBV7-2	CASSLSSGDSYEQYF
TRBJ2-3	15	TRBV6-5	CASSYGTSRTDTQYF
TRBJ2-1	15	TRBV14	CASSPRARGYDEQFF
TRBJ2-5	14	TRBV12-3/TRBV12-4	CASSLVTGGETQYF
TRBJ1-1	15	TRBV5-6	CASSLAGQGRFPAFF
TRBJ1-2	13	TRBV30	CAWTRDSNYGYTF
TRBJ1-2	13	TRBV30	CAWSPGGIPGYTF
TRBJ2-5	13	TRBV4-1	CASSQGDLETQYF
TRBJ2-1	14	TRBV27	CASSAQGRGDEQFF
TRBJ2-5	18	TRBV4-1	CASSPLGHAPGLQETQYF
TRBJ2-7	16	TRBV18	CASSPPGRLNSYEQYF
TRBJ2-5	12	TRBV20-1	CSARDLERIPYF
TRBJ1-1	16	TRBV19	CASCSLRGGPDTEAFF
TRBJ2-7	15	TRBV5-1	CASSLLAGDQYEQYF
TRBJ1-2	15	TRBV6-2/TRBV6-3	CASSGTGGGGYGYTF
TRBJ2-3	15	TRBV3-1	CASSPLRASTDTQYF
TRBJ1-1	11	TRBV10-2	CASSELAEAFF
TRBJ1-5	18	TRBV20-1	CSARALAVGPSSNQPQHF
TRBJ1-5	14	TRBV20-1	CSAYRQGGNQPQHF
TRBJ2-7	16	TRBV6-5	CASSYSTGGGGSEQYF
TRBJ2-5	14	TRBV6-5	CASSPIVRGETQYF
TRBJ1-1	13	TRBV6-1	CASSANKGTEAFF